This is a list of T cell receptor beta chains from one sample in a study of blood T cell repertoires in COVID-19. Sequencing used immunoSEQ multiplex PCR; TCRdb keeps in-frame clones, though not all of them. The top ten clones hold roughly 2.9% of a sample with 250,000 to 400,000 clones, around 90% of them seen once. Sequenced sample: peripheral blood. These receptors were taken from a woman in her thirties with COVID-19, enrolled during active disease. Both conserved end residues are part of each CDR3. Fields, in order: CDR3 protein, CDR3 DNA, J gene, V gene, clone size, D gene. A D gene is named only where the DNA matches it firmly. Clone size is shown for a subset of rows, as once, few, many or a class of expanded clone.

CASSLSGSSYNEQFF	TGCGCCAGCAGCCTTAGCGGTAGCTCCTACAATGAGCAGTTCTTC	TRBJ2-1	TRBV4-1	-	-
CASSPSSGTENTEAFF	TGCGCCAGCAGCCCATCATCCGGGACAGAGAACACTGAAGCTTTCTTT	TRBJ1-1	TRBV5-1	-	TRBD1
CASSPGLSQETQYF	TGTGCCAGCTCGCCGGGACTATCCCAAGAGACCCAGTACTTC	TRBJ2-5	TRBV18	once	TRBD2
CASSQDPAGVGYEQYF	TGTGCCAGCAGCCAAGACCCAGCGGGAGTGGGTTACGAGCAGTACTTC	TRBJ2-7	TRBV3-1/TRBV3-2	-	TRBD2
CASSAQGGGYEQYF	TGTGCCAGCTCAGCACAGGGAGGAGGCTACGAGCAGTACTTC	TRBJ2-7	TRBV18	few	-
CASSLGGGAEAFF	TGTGCCAGCAGCTTAGGAGGTGGTGCTGAAGCTTTCTTT	TRBJ1-1	TRBV7-9	-	-
CASSGLAVSYNEQFF	TGTGCCAGCAGCGGACTAGCGGTCTCCTACAATGAGCAGTTCTTC	TRBJ2-1	TRBV11-2	-	TRBD2
CAWSRLFANTGELFF	TGTGCCTGGAGTAGACTGTTCGCGAACACCGGGGAGCTGTTTTTT	TRBJ2-2	TRBV30	-	-
CASSSTGSYGYTF	TGTGCCAGCAGCTCGACAGGGTCCTATGGCTACACCTTC	TRBJ1-2	TRBV28	-	TRBD1
CASSWSGGMTEAFF	TGTGCCAGCAGTTGGTCCGGGGGGATGACTGAAGCTTTCTTT	TRBJ1-1	TRBV27	once	-
CASSSPGQGPTGELFF	TGTGCCAGTAGCAGTCCGGGACAGGGGCCTACCGGGGAGCTGTTTTTT	TRBJ2-2	TRBV19	-	TRBD1
CASSFGSDTGELFF	TGTGCCAGCAGCTTCGGTTCGGACACCGGGGAGCTGTTTTTT	TRBJ2-2	TRBV7-9	-	-
CASSLTDSALSPLHF	TGTGCCAGCAGCTTAACGGACAGTGCCCTTTCACCCCTCCACTTT	TRBJ1-6	TRBV11-2	-	-
CASSFQAGWNQPQHF	TGTGCCAGCAGTTTTCAGGCAGGATGGAATCAGCCCCAGCATTTT	TRBJ1-5	TRBV27	-	-
CASRTEQVYTEAFF	TGTGCCAGCAGGACCGAACAGGTATACACTGAAGCTTTCTTT	TRBJ1-1	TRBV6-5	-	-
CASSLRDTGPYEQYF	TGTGCCAGCAGCTTGAGAGACACTGGGCCCTACGAGCAGTACTTC	TRBJ2-7	TRBV5-8	many	-
CASSPGTGGSGNIQYF	TGTGCCAGCAGCCCAGGGACAGGGGGTTCGGGCAACATTCAGTACTTC	TRBJ2-4	TRBV7-9	-	TRBD1
CSAPLGAGNTIYF	TGCAGCGCCCCTCTGGGGGCGGGAAACACCATATATTTT	TRBJ1-3	TRBV29-1	-	-
CASSTGQGGNEQYF	TGTGCCAGTAGTACGGGACAGGGCGGGAACGAGCAGTACTTC	TRBJ2-7	TRBV19	-	TRBD1
CSVVSGVGTEAFF	TGCAGCGTTGTTTCAGGGGTCGGCACTGAAGCTTTCTTT	TRBJ1-1	TRBV29-1	once	-
CASKTDRGFTDTQYF	TGTGCCAGCAAGACCGACAGGGGTTTCACAGATACGCAGTATTTT	TRBJ2-3	TRBV6-5	-	TRBD1
CASSGQGLFYEQYF	TGTGCCAGCAGTGGACAGGGTCTTTTCTACGAGCAGTACTTC	TRBJ2-7	TRBV25-1	-	TRBD1
CASSQARTGNQPQHF	TGCGCCAGCAGCCAAGCTAGGACAGGCAATCAGCCCCAGCATTTT	TRBJ1-5	TRBV4-1	-	-
CASSLAPEAFF	TGTGCCAGCAGCTTAGCCCCTGAAGCTTTCTTT	TRBJ1-1	TRBV5-8	-	-
CASSLLSGPLNEQFF	TGCGCCAGCAGCTTGTTGAGCGGACCCCTGAATGAGCAGTTCTTC	TRBJ2-1	TRBV5-1	-	-
CASSLSGSRADTQYF	TGTGCCAGCAGTTTGAGCGGAAGTAGGGCAGATACGCAGTATTTT	TRBJ2-3	TRBV28	-	-
CSVEASGSDTQYF	TGCAGCGTTGAGGCTAGCGGATCGGATACGCAGTATTTT	TRBJ2-3	TRBV29-1	-	TRBD2
CASSPHDRDYGYTF	TGTGCCAGCAGCCCCCACGACAGGGATTATGGCTACACCTTC	TRBJ1-2	TRBV7-2	-	TRBD1
CASRDTLNTGELFF	TGTGCCAGCCGGGACACCCTGAACACCGGGGAGCTGTTTTTT	TRBJ2-2	TRBV6-5	-	-
CASSFVGGSTDTQYF	TGCGCCAGCAGCTTTGTGGGAGGGAGCACAGATACGCAGTATTTT	TRBJ2-3	TRBV5-1	-	TRBD2
CASSIRTGLETEAFF	TGTGCCAGTAGTATCCGGACAGGTTTGGAAACTGAAGCTTTCTTT	TRBJ1-1	TRBV19	-	TRBD1
CASSPGHPNSPLHF	TGTGCCAGCAGTCCGGGACATCCCAATTCACCCCTCCACTTT	TRBJ1-6	TRBV28	-	-
CASSAQGPNTGELFF	TGTGCCAGCAGCGCCCAGGGTCCGAACACCGGGGAGCTGTTTTTT	TRBJ2-2	TRBV9	-	-
CASSLGTGVATEAFF	TGTGCCAGCAGCTTAGGGACAGGGGTAGCCACTGAAGCTTTCTTT	TRBJ1-1	TRBV7-2	-	TRBD1
CASSQGLGGVRELFF	TGTGCCAGCAGCCAAGGACTAGGGGGGGTCCGGGAGCTGTTTTTT	TRBJ2-2	TRBV3-1/TRBV3-2	-	-
CASSLTGTGAFYYGYTF	TGTGCCAGCAGTTTGACCGGGACAGGGGCATTTTACTATGGCTACACCTTC	TRBJ1-2	TRBV27	-	TRBD1
CASSVSGGADEKLFF	TGTGCCAGCAGCGTAAGCGGCGGGGCGGATGAAAAACTGTTTTTT	TRBJ1-4	TRBV9	-	-
CASSSPRGRAQETQYF	TGTGCCAGCAGCTCCCCTCGCGGGAGGGCCCAAGAGACCCAGTACTTC	TRBJ2-5	TRBV11-2	-	TRBD2
CASSRDGKERNEQFF	TGTGCCAGCAGCCGCGACGGGAAAGAGCGCAATGAGCAGTTCTTC	TRBJ2-1	TRBV5-4	-	-
CASTLIATSGGTGELFF	TGTGCCAGCACCTTAATCGCAACTAGCGGGGGTACCGGGGAGCTGTTTTTT	TRBJ2-2	TRBV7-3	-	TRBD2
CASSPSTSGYEQYF	TGTGCCAGTAGTCCCTCGACTAGCGGCTACGAGCAGTACTTC	TRBJ2-7	TRBV19	-	TRBD2
CASRQGWTHSNQPQHF	TGTGCCAGCAGACAGGGATGGACCCATAGCAATCAGCCCCAGCATTTT	TRBJ1-5	TRBV6-6	-	-